This T cell receptor beta chain was sequenced in a study of control samples from healthy donors and cancer patients. CDR3 length: 14 amino acids. V was trimmed by 5 bases and J by 2 bases, leaving 13 bases between them. Germline V lookup: CDR1 MNHEY, CDR2 SMNVEV (reference sequence). Assay used: immunoSEQ multiplex PCR; TCRdb lists only in-frame clones, some missing. The table lists about 92,000 clones, more than 75% of them singletons, with over 7.5% in the top ten. This chain connects TRBV27 to TRBJ2-7, with a possible D match to TRBD2 (6 bases). This sequence originates from a woman aged 55-69 years in good health. The specimen was blood. The CDR3 here is CASSRKSGAYEQYF. As DNA, the CDR3 is TGTGCCAGCAGTCGAAAGTCGGGGGCCTACGAGCAGTACTTC.